The clone carrying this T cell receptor beta chain showed up just once. The target antigen is unknown. cDNA reverse transcribed from extracted RNA served as the sequencing template. Sequenced by immunoSEQ multiplex PCR; TCRdb stores in-frame clones only, minus some. The sample includes 55,000 to 70,000 clones, more than 40% seen only once; the top ten take about a sixth. Per the germline V gene, CDR1 is SNHLY and CDR2 is FYNNEI. This CDR3 comprises 14 residues. Trimming stripped 7 bases from V and 4 bases from J, with 16 bases between. The data stem from a study of CD8+ T cells in alopecia areata. Whole-study context: Among treated patients, oral tofacitinib was administered at 5 to 10 mg twice daily. A 6-month off-drug phase came after tofacitinib, which had lasted 6 to 18 months. Notes on the study in general: Alphabeta T cells residing in normal skin are also sequenced in scalp samples.

Those with alopecia areata gave lesional scalp punch biopsies and peripheral blood. The TCR was taken from a human donor with alopecia areata. The sequencing here drew on CD8+ T cells sorted from blood, taken at week 0. V and J are TRBV2 and TRBJ1-2, with TRBD1 as a possible D gene (5 bases). In nucleotides, the CDR3 is TGTGCCAGCATTATGGGCCCCGGGGCCTATGGCTACACCTTC. This encodes CASIMGPGAYGYTF.